This TCR beta chain derives from a study of identical twins. Looked up from germline, CDR1 is LGHDT and CDR2 is YNNKEL (reference sequence). The V and J ends lost 4 bases and 6 bases respectively, with 13 bases between them. The CDR3 contains 14 residues. The cDNA had a unique molecular identifier and a template-switch universal primer site. TCRdb used MiXCR to reprocess the 5' RACE reads, holding one entry per CDR3 protein. The sample comprises hundreds of thousands of distinct CDR3 sequences, 8.5% to 9.5% of which are singletons, and approximately 0.89% rests with the top ten. The study, taken as a whole, reports: There was more out-of-frame TCR alpha sharing in monozygotic twins than models estimated.

The sample holds a few counts of this clonotype. Its antigen remains unidentified. This same sample was also part of a study on yellow fever vaccine responses in identical twins.

The sequenced sample consisted of PBMCs. This clonotype originated in a woman aged 18-29 years in good health. This chain joins TRBV3-1 and TRBJ2-4; no definite D call. For the CDR3, the DNA is TGTGCCAGCAGCCCCAAGAGTAGTGGAAACATTCAGTACTTC. It encodes CASSPKSSGNIQYF.